A selection of T cell receptor beta chains follows, all from one sample in a study of blood T cell repertoires in COVID-19. Using immunoSEQ multiplex PCR, the repertoire was profiled, and TCRdb retains in-frame clones only, with some absent. The table has some 150,000 clones, about 87% seen once. What was sequenced was peripheral blood. All receptors come from a man aged 45 to 65 who had recovered from COVID-19. Both conserved end residues are part of each CDR3. The order of the fields is CDR3 length, J gene, clone size, D gene, V gene, CDR3 protein, CDR3 DNA. A D gene is named only where the DNA matches it firmly. Size is omitted from some rows. Given values are once, few, many or a class for expanded clones.

>18|TRBJ2-6|few|NA|TRBV4-3
CARGGPDSFSSGANVLTF
TGCGCCAGGGGGGGGCCTGACAGTTTTTCCTCTGGGGCCAACGTCCTGACTTTC
>14|TRBJ1-2|NA|NA|TRBV18
CASRDKGANYGYTF
TGTGCCAGCCGGGATAAGGGTGCTAACTATGGCTACACCTTC
>16|TRBJ1-3|NA|NA|TRBV4-2
CASSPQQVLSGNTIYF
TGTGCCAGCAGCCCTCAACAGGTCCTCTCTGGAAACACCATATATTTT
>14|TRBJ2-7|NA|NA|TRBV27
CASSPGGSSYEQYF
TGTGCCAGCAGCCCTGGGGGGAGCTCCTACGAGCAGTACTTC
>13|TRBJ1-2|NA|NA|TRBV18
CASSPMGAGGYTF
TGTGCCAGCTCACCAATGGGAGCGGGTGGCTACACCTTC
>13|TRBJ1-1|once|TRBD1|TRBV6-6
CASTDRGETEAFF
TGTGCCAGCACCGACAGGGGCGAGACTGAAGCTTTCTTT
>14|TRBJ2-3|NA|NA|TRBV6-1
CASSEGGSLDTQYF
TGTGCCAGCAGTGAAGGAGGGAGCCTCGATACGCAGTATTTT
>18|TRBJ2-5|once|TRBD2|TRBV5-6
CASSFYSGPTGRQETQYF
TGTGCCAGCAGCTTTTATAGCGGGCCCACGGGTAGGCAAGAGACCCAGTACTTC
>16|TRBJ1-1|once|NA|TRBV4-3
CASSQDPPGLNTEAFF
TGCGCCAGCAGCCAAGATCCCCCAGGGCTGAACACTGAAGCTTTCTTT
>11|TRBJ2-7|NA|NA|TRBV2
CASKEVYEQYF
TGTGCCAGCAAGGAGGTCTACGAGCAGTACTTC
>14|TRBJ1-1|NA|TRBD1|TRBV19
CASSTRDRESQAFF
TGTGCCAGTAGTACCAGGGACAGAGAATCTCAAGCTTTCTTT
>14|TRBJ2-4|NA|TRBD1|TRBV25-1
CASCDRGEGNIQYF
TGTGCCAGCTGCGACAGGGGTGAGGGAAACATTCAGTACTTC
>16|TRBJ1-5|few|TRBD1|TRBV2
CASGEARQGSNQPQHF
TGTGCCAGCGGCGAGGCGAGACAGGGTAGCAATCAGCCCCAGCATTTT
>15|TRBJ1-2|NA|TRBD1|TRBV19
CASSPRTGVEDGYTF
TGTGCCAGTAGTCCCCGGACAGGGGTAGAGGATGGCTACACCTTC
>15|TRBJ2-3|NA|TRBD1|TRBV25-1
CASSEQGANTDTQYF
TGTGCCAGCAGCGAACAGGGGGCCAACACAGATACGCAGTATTTT
>17|TRBJ1-2|once|TRBD1|TRBV13
CASSLDWSGGAEGGYTF
TGTGCCAGCAGCTTAGACTGGTCAGGGGGCGCCGAGGGGGGCTACACCTTC
>13|TRBJ1-1|NA|TRBD1|TRBV5-4
CASSFGTGVATFF
TGTGCCAGCAGCTTCGGCACAGGGGTTGCAACTTTCTTT
>13|TRBJ1-2|NA|TRBD1|TRBV6-6
CASSHGTDYGYTF
TGTGCCAGCAGCCACGGGACAGACTATGGCTACACCTTC
>15|TRBJ1-4|NA|TRBD1|TRBV30
CAWSVKGTGTEKLFF
TGTGCCTGGAGTGTGAAAGGGACAGGGACCGAAAAACTGTTTTTT
>14|TRBJ1-3|NA|TRBD1|TRBV9
CASSPDRAGNTIYF
TGTGCCAGCAGCCCTGACAGGGCTGGAAACACCATATATTTT
>14|TRBJ1-1|NA|NA|TRBV30
CAWTLGPLNTEAFF
TGTGCCTGGACGTTGGGGCCCCTGAACACTGAAGCTTTCTTT
>17|TRBJ2-2|NA|TRBD2|TRBV5-1
CASSRAGTGGNTGELFF
TGCGCCAGCAGCAGGGCCGGGACGGGGGGAAACACCGGGGAGCTGTTTTTT
>18|TRBJ2-3|NA|NA|TRBV7-2
CASSLGDTKGTSTDTQYF
TGTGCCAGCAGCTTAGGGGACACGAAGGGTACTAGCACAGATACGCAGTATTTT
>19|TRBJ2-2|NA|TRBD1|TRBV4-2
CASSLIGTGGAGDTGELFF
TGTGCCAGCAGCCTTATAGGGACAGGGGGCGCTGGGGACACCGGGGAGCTGTTTTTT
>12|TRBJ1-1|NA|NA|TRBV19
CASRDMNTEAFF
TGTGCCAGCAGGGATATGAACACTGAAGCTTTCTTT
>13|TRBJ1-2|once|TRBD1|TRBV29-1
CSAFGTGMHGYTF
TGCAGCGCCTTCGGGACAGGGATGCATGGCTACACCTTC
>15|TRBJ1-6|NA|TRBD1|TRBV5-4
CASSIRDSKNSPLHF
TGTGCCAGCAGCATCCGGGACAGCAAGAATTCACCCCTCCACTTT
>16|TRBJ1-1|once|NA|TRBV5-1
CASSLWVTEMNTEAFF
TGCGCCAGCAGCTTGTGGGTGACAGAGATGAACACTGAAGCTTTCTTT
>14|TRBJ2-7|NA|TRBD1|TRBV9
CASSALDRGYEQYF
TGTGCCAGCAGCGCTCTGGACAGGGGTTACGAGCAGTACTTC
>13|TRBJ1-3|once|NA|TRBV7-2
CASSFQGRNTIYF
TGTGCCAGCAGCTTCCAGGGGAGAAACACCATATATTTT
>15|TRBJ2-5|NA|TRBD2|TRBV7-9
CASSLVAGPIGDQYF
TGTGCCAGCAGCTTAGTAGCGGGCCCCATCGGGGACCAGTACTTC
>17|TRBJ2-6|NA|TRBD1|TRBV2
CASSLTGDLSGANVLTF
TGTGCCAGCAGTCTGACAGGGGACCTCTCTGGGGCCAACGTCCTGACTTTC
>14|TRBJ2-3|NA|TRBD2|TRBV18
CASSPTSGTDTQYF
TGTGCCAGCTCACCGACTAGCGGTACAGATACGCAGTATTTT
>14|TRBJ2-7|NA|TRBD2|TRBV19
CASSLGGGSYEQYF
TGTGCCAGTAGTCTGGGGGGGGGTTCCTACGAGCAGTACTTC
>15|TRBJ1-2|once|TRBD1|TRBV4-3
CASSQGTGTGKGYTF
TGCGCCAGCAGCCAAGGGACCGGGACAGGGAAGGGCTACACCTTC
>16|TRBJ2-5|NA|TRBD2|TRBV11-2
CASSLDLAGGRETQYF
TGTGCCAGCAGCTTAGACCTAGCGGGGGGGCGAGAGACCCAGTACTTC
>16|TRBJ2-1|few|NA|TRBV5-1
CASSFLDLSSYNEQFF
TGCGCCAGCAGCTTCTTAGACTTGAGCTCCTACAATGAGCAGTTCTTC
>13|TRBJ1-1|NA|NA|TRBV4-3
CASSPVPGTEAFF
TGCGCCAGCAGCCCGGTTCCGGGCACTGAAGCTTTCTTT
>16|TRBJ2-1|NA|NA|TRBV5-1
CASSAGTGGSYNEQFF
TGCGCCAGCAGCGCCGGGACTGGGGGCTCCTACAATGAGCAGTTCTTC
>16|TRBJ1-5|NA|NA|TRBV3-1/TRBV3-2
CASSQGGGTKGQPQHF
TGTGCCAGCAGCCAAGGCGGAGGGACCAAGGGTCAGCCCCAGCATTTT
>12|TRBJ1-2|few|NA|TRBV11-2
CASSLRGYGYTF
TGTGCCAGCAGCCTTCGGGGTTATGGCTACACCTTC
>15|TRBJ2-1|NA|TRBD1|TRBV4-1
CASSPLGTGSHEQFF
TGCGCCAGCAGCCCACTAGGGACAGGTAGCCATGAGCAGTTCTTC